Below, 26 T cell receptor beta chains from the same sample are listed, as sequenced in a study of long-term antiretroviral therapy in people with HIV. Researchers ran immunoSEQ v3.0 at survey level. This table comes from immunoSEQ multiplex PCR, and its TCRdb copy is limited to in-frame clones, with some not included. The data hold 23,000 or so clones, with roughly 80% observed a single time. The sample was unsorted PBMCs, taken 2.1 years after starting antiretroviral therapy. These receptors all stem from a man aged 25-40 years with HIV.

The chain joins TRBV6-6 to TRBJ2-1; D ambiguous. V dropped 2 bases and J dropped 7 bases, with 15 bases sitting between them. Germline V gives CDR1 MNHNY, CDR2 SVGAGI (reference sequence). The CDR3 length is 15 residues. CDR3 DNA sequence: TGTGCCAGCAGTTACGGAGCGACCCTCGGTAATGAGCAGTTCTTC. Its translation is CASSYGATLGNEQFF.

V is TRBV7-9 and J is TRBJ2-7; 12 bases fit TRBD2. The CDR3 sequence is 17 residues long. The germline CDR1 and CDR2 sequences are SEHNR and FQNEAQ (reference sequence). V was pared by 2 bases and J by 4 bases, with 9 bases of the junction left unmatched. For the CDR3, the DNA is TGTGCCAGCAGCTTACCTAGCGGGAGGGCCGGAAGTTACGAGCAGTACTTC. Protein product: CASSLPSGRAGSYEQYF.

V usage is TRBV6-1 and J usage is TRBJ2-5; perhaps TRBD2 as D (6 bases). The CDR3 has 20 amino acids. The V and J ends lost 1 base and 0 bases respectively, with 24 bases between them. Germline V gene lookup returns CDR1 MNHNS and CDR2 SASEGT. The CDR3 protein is CASSEGRGRDPQLYQETQYF. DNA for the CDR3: TGTGCCAGCAGTGAAGGTCGCGGGCGGGATCCCCAGTTGTACCAAGAGACCCAGTACTTC.

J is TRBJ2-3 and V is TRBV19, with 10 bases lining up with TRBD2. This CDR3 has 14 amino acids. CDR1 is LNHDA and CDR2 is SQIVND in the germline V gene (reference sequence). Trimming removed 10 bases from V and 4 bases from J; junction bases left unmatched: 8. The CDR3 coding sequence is TGTGCCACCGGACTAGCGGTTACCTCAGATACGCAGTATTTT. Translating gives CATGLAVTSDTQYF.

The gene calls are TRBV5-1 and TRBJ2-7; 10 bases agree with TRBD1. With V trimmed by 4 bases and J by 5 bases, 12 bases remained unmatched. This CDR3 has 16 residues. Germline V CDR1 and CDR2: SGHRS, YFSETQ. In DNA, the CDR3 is TGCGCCAGCAGCCACGTCGGACAGGGGGTGAGCGACGAGCAGTACTTC. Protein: CASSHVGQGVSDEQYF.

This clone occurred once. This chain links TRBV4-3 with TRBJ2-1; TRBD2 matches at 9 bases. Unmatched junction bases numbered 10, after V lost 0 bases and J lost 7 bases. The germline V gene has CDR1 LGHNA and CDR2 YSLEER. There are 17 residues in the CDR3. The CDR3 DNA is TGCGCCAGCAGCCAAGAGGATCGCGGGAGGGCCGGGAATGAGCAGTTCTTC. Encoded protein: CASSQEDRGRAGNEQFF.

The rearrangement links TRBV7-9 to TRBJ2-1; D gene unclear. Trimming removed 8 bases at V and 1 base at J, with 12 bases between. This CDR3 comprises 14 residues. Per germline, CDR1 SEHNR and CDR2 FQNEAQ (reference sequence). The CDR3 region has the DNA TGTGCCAGCTGGGCAGGAGCTTCCTACAATGAGCAGTTCTTC. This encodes CASWAGASYNEQFF.

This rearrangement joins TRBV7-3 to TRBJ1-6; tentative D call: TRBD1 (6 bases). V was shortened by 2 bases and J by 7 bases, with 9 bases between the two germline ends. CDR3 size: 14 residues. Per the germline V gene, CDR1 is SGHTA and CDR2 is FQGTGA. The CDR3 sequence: CASSLQGQNSPLHF. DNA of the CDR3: TGTGCCAGCAGCTTACAGGGGCAGAATTCACCCCTCCACTTT.

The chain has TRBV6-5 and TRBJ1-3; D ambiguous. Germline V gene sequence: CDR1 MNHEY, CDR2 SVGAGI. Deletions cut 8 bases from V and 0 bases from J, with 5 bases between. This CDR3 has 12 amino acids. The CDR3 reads CASRDSGNTIYF. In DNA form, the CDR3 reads TGTGCCAGCCGTGACTCTGGAAACACCATATATTTT.

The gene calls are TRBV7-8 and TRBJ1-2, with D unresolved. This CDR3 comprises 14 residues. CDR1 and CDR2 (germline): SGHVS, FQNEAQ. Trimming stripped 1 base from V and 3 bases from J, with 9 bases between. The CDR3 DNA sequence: TGTGCCAGCAGCTTAGTATGGACGGACTATGGCTACACCTTC. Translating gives CASSLVWTDYGYTF.

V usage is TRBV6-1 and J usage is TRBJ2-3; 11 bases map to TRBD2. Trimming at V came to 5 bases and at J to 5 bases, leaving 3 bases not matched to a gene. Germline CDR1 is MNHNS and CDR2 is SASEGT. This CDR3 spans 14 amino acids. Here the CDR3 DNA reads TGTGCCAGCAGTTTAGCGGGAGGGAAAGATACGCAGTATTTT. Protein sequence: CASSLAGGKDTQYF.

Here the CDR3 reads CASSGAGANYGYTF. CDR3 nucleotide sequence: TGTGCCAGCAGTGGCGCAGGCGCTAACTATGGCTACACCTTC. The chain combines TRBV28 with TRBJ1-2; no firm D call. Germline CDR1 reads MDHEN; CDR2 reads SYDVKM. Trimming stripped 5 bases from V and 0 bases from J, with 10 bases between. The CDR3 covers 14 residues.

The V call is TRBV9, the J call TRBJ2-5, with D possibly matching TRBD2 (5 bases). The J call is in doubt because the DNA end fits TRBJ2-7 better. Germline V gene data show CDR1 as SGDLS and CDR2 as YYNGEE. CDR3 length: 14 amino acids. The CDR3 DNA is TGTGCCAGCAGCGTAGAAGGAGGTGGGTACGAGCAGTACTTC. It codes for CASSVEGGGYEQYF.

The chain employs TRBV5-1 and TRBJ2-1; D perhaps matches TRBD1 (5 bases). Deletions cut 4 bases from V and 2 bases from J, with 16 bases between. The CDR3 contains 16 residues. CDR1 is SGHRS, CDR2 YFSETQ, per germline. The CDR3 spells CASSLLRATPYNEQFF. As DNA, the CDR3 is TGCGCCAGCAGCCTACTCAGGGCAACCCCCTACAATGAGCAGTTCTTC.

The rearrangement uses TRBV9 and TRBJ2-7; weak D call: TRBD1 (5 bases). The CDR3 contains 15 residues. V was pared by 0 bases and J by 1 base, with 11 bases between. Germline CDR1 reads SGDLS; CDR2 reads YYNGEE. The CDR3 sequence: CASSVGTLSSYEQYF. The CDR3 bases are TGTGCCAGCAGCGTAGGGACATTATCTTCCTACGAGCAGTACTTC. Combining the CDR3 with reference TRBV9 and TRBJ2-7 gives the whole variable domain DSGVTQTPKHLITATGQRVTLRCSPRSGDLSVYWYQQSLDQGLQFLIQYYNGEERAKGNILERFSAQQFPDLHSELNLSSLELGDSALYFCASSVGTLSSYEQYFGPGTRLTVT.

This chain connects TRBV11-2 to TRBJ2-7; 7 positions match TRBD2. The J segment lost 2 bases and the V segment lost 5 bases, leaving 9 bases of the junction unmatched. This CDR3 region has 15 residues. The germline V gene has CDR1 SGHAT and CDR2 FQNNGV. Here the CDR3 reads CASSPLPGGPYEQYF. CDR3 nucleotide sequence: TGTGCCAGCAGCCCTTTACCGGGAGGCCCCTACGAGCAGTACTTC.

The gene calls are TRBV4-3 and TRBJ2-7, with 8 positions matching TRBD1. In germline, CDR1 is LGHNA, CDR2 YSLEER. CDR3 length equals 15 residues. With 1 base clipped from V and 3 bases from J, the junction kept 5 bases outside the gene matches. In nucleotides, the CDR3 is TGCGCCAGCAGCCAAGGGACAGGGTGGGACTACGAGCAGTACTTC. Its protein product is CASSQGTGWDYEQYF.

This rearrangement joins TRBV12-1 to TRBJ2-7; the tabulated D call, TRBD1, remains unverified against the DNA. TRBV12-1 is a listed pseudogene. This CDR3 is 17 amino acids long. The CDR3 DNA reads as TGTGCCAGCAGCTTTCCCCGCCGACAGGGGGCCCTCTACGAGCAGTACTTC. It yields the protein CASSFPRRQGALYEQYF.

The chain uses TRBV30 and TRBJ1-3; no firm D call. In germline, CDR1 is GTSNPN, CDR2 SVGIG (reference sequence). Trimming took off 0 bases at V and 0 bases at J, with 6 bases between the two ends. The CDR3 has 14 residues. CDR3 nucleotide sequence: TGTGCCTGGAGTGTATTGGCCTCTGGAAACACCATATATTTT. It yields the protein CAWSVLASGNTIYF.

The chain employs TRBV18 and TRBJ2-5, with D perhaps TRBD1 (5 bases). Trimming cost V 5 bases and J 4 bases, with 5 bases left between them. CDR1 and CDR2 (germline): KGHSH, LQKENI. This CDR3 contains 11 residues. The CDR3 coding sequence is TGTGCCAGCTCAGACAGAGAGACCCAGTACTTC. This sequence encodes CASSDRETQYF.

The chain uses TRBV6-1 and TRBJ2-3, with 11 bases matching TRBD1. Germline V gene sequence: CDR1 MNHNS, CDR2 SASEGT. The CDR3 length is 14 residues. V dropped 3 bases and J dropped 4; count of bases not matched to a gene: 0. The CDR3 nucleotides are TGTGCCAGCAGTGAGGGACAGGGGGCAGATACGCAGTATTTT. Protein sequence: CASSEGQGADTQYF.

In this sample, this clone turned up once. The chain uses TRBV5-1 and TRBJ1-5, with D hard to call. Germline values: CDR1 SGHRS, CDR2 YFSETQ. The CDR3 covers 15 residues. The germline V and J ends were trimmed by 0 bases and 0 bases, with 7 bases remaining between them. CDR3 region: CASSLDGVSNQPQHF. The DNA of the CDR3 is TGCGCCAGCAGCTTGGATGGGGTTAGCAATCAGCCCCAGCATTTT.

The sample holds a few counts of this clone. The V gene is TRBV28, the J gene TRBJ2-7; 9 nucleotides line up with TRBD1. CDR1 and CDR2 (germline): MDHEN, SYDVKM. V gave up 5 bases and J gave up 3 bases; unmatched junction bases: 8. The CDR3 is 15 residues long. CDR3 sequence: CASSLPLGQGYEQYF. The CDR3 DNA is TGTGCCAGCAGTCTCCCGCTGGGACAGGGCTACGAGCAGTACTTC.

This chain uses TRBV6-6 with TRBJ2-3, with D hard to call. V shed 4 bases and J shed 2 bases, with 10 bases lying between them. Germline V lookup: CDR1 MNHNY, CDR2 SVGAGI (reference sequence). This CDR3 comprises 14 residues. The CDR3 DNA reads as TGTGCCAGCAGTTGGACGGTGCACACAGATACGCAGTATTTT. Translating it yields CASSWTVHTDTQYF.

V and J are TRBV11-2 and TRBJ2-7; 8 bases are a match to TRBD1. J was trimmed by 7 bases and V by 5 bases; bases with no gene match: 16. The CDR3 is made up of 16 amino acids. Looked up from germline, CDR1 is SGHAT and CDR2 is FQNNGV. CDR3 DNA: TGTGCCAGCAGCACACACCCGGGGGCAGGGGGCCGGGAGCAGTACTTC. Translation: CASSTHPGAGGREQYF. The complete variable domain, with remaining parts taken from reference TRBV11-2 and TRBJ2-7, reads EAGVAQSPRYKIIEKRQSVAFWCNPISGHATLYWYQQILGQGPKLLIQFQNNGVVDDSQLPKDRFSAERLKGVDSTLKIQPAKLEDSAVYLCASSTHPGAGGREQYFGPGTRLTVT.

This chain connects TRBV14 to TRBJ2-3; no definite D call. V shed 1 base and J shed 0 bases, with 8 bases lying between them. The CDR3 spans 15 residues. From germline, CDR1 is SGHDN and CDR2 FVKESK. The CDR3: CASSQVQKSTDTQYF. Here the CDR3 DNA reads TGTGCCAGCAGCCAAGTACAGAAGAGCACAGATACGCAGTATTTT.